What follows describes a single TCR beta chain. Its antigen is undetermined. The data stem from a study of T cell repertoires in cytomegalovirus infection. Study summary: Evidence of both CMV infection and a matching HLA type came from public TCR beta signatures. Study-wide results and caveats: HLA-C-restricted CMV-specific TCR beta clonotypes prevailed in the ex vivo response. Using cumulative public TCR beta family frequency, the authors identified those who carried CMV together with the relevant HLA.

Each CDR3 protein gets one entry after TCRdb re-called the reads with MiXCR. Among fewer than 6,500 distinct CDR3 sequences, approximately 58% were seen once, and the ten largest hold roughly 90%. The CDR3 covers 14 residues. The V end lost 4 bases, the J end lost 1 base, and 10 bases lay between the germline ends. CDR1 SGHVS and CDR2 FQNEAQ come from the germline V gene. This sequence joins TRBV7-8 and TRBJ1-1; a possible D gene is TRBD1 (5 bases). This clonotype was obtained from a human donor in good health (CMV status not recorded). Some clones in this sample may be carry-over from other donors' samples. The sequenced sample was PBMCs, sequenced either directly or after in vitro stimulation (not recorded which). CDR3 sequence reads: CASSSLGGNTEAFF. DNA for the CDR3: TGTGCCAGCAGCTCCCTTGGGGGGAACACTGAAGCTTTCTTT.